Listed here is a single T cell receptor beta chain. Its binding antigen is unknown. No quality values exist for individual bases; no much larger clone is one base distant. The immunoSEQ Assay, a bias-controlled multiplex PCR, was used to amplify TCRbeta CDR3 regions from genomic DNA. Under the source paper's analysis protocol: Within the assay, amplification of reference gene primers was used to estimate how many nucleated cells each sample contained. To quantify the absolute abundance of each unique TCRbeta CDR3 rearrangement, sequence reads were collapsed and filtered. Productive Simpson clonality was computed per sample as the square root of Simpson's diversity index over productive rearrangements. TCRdb obtained this table from immuneACCESS and retained in-frame rearrangements with V and J assigned. These tables miss some clones; where compared with another copy, unresolved V genes account for less than half of the shortfall, and the remainder is unexplained. That table gives V, J and clone size, and the DNA gave D and trimming. The sample has about 410,000 clones on record, about nine tenths of them singletons. The ten top clones hold 1.5% to 1.7% of the sample.

This sample was taken from a study of blood T cell repertoires in COVID-19 (dated by TCRdb to the early 2020s). As for the study more broadly: Samples from collaborators originated in the United States, Italy and Spain and spanned both the acute and convalescent phases of COVID-19. The dataset comprised deeply sampled blood TCRbeta repertoires from subjects exposed to, actively infected with, or recovered from COVID-19. The prospective study material was composed of cDNA or gDNA derived from T cells, B-cell-depleted T cells, or PBMCs. Samples were obtained from the ongoing ImmuneRACE study (first 160 participants) and from over 1,000 subjects provided by 6 global collaborators. The repertoires were released in a freely available public database intended as a resource for research on the immune response to SARS-CoV-2. Nearly every sample came with metadata listing a de-identified subject ID, COVID-19 status, age in years and sex. Where available, HLA class I and class II types were obtained from metadata supplied by the sample provider rather than from assay-based typing. Points the paper makes about the study in general: The amount of clinical and demographic metadata varied by source and participant and was provided uncurated.

V loses 4 bases of germline sequence and J loses 0 bases, and the interval between the two ends is 9 bases. The germline V gene sets CDR1 to KGHDR and CDR2 to SFDVKD. The CDR3 covers 16 residues, taking in both the cysteine and the phenylalanine. Only the CDR3 part of the read is kept: 48 bases, read in frame from the first base. At one collaborating source in Seattle, patients were enrolled during active infection and were followed longitudinally through the course of disease. Each collaborating institution followed its own protocols to collect whole blood in K2EDTA tubes. For TCRbeta analysis, collaborators shipped samples in one of three forms: frozen whole blood, isolated PBMCs, or DNA extracted from either of those sample types.

The sequence derives from a woman in her thirties or forties with COVID-19, enrolled during active disease. The specimen sequenced was peripheral blood. This chain is built from TRBV24-1 and TRBJ2-6; possibly the D gene is TRBD1, per 5 matching bases. CDR3 protein: CATSDPTGSGANVLTF. The sequence in DNA is TGTGCCACCAGTGACCCTACAGGCTCTGGGGCCAACGTCCTGACTTTC.